This is a list of T cell receptor beta chains from one sample in a study of blood T cell repertoires in COVID-19. Repertoires were generated with immunoSEQ multiplex PCR, while TCRdb's copy carries only in-frame clones and drops some. This sample has about 210,000 clones, with roughly 85% found just once. The sample taken for sequencing was peripheral blood. These receptors were collected from a woman in her 70s with COVID-19, enrolled during active disease. The CDR3 runs from the conserved cysteine through the conserved F or W. Each record gives: CDR3 DNA, CDR3 protein, clone size, D gene, J gene, V gene. The D gene is left open where the match is weak. Where a row states a size, it is once, few, many or the class of an expanded clone; other rows omit it.

TGCGCCAGCAGCCAAGAGAACCGACCCGGGACAGGGCGAACTGAAGCTTTCTTT | CASSQENRPGTGRTEAFF | . | TRBD1 | TRBJ1-1 | TRBV4-3
TGTGCCAGTAGTGTTTCCAGACAATTCACAGATACGCAGTATTTT | CASSVSRQFTDTQYF | . | . | TRBJ2-3 | TRBV19
TGTGCCAGCAGCGTAGGCGGGAGAGCTGGCGAGCAGTACTTC | CASSVGGRAGEQYF | . | TRBD2 | TRBJ2-7 | TRBV9
TGTGCCTGGAGTGTAGGCCGGGGGAGCAGCGATGAGCAGTTCTTC | CAWSVGRGSSDEQFF | . | . | TRBJ2-1 | TRBV30
TGTGCCAGCAGCATACAGGGGGGCAATGAGCAGTTCTTC | CASSIQGGNEQFF | . | TRBD1 | TRBJ2-1 | TRBV6-4
TGTGCCAGCAGCGGGGGGACAGGGATTAATGAAAAACTGTTTTTT | CASSGGTGINEKLFF | . | TRBD1 | TRBJ1-4 | TRBV9
TGTGCCACCAGTGATTCGGGGAGAAACTCTGGAAACACCATATATTTT | CATSDSGRNSGNTIYF | once | . | TRBJ1-3 | TRBV24-1
TGTGCCAGCAGCACCCGGGGGAAACTAGCGGGAGGGCCTAACAACAATGAGCAGTTCTTC | CASSTRGKLAGGPNNNEQFF | few | TRBD2 | TRBJ2-1 | TRBV5-8
TGTGCCAGCAGTCGGTTAGCGGGGACGAATGAGCAGTTCTTC | CASSRLAGTNEQFF | . | TRBD2 | TRBJ2-1 | TRBV5-6
TGCAGCGTTGATGGTCGGGGGGACTGGACAGATACGCAGTATTTT | CSVDGRGDWTDTQYF | . | TRBD2 | TRBJ2-3 | TRBV29-1
TGTGCCAGCAGCTTGGTACTAGGCGATGAGCAGTTCTTC | CASSLVLGDEQFF | . | . | TRBJ2-1 | TRBV5-5
TGTGCCTGGACCCTATTGGGGCCGAGGAGTGGCTACACCTTC | CAWTLLGPRSGYTF | . | . | TRBJ1-2 | TRBV30
TGTGCCAGTAGCCGGGACAGGGAAGGTCCGGGATCCTTC | CASSRDREGPGSF | . | TRBD1 | TRBJ2-7 | TRBV19
TGTGCCAGCAGCTTAGCCCGACAGGTGATGAACACTGAAGCTTTCTTT | CASSLARQVMNTEAFF | . | . | TRBJ1-1 | TRBV7-2
TGTGCCAGTAGCGCGGGGTCGCGAAATGAAAAACTGTTTTTT | CASSAGSRNEKLFF | . | . | TRBJ1-4 | TRBV19
TGTGCCAGCAGCTTCTCCGGGACAGGGACACCCGAGCAGTACTTC | CASSFSGTGTPEQYF | . | TRBD1 | TRBJ2-7 | TRBV11-2
TGTGCCAGCAGCCCTCTCACCGGGACAGGGGGTTACGAGCAGTACTTC | CASSPLTGTGGYEQYF | . | TRBD1 | TRBJ2-7 | TRBV7-9
TGTGCCAGTAGTATCCCCACGGGAGGGGGAAGTTTTGGCTACACCTTC | CASSIPTGGGSFGYTF | . | . | TRBJ1-2 | TRBV19
TGTGCCAGCAGAGAACAGGGGTCCGAGCAGTACTTC | CASREQGSEQYF | . | TRBD1 | TRBJ2-7 | TRBV2
TGTGCCAGCAGCTTAAATGGCAGACAAGAGACCCAGTACTTC | CASSLNGRQETQYF | . | . | TRBJ2-5 | TRBV7-3
TGTGCCAGCAGCGTAGCGGGAGGCCCCTACAATGAGCAGTTCTTC | CASSVAGGPYNEQFF | . | TRBD2 | TRBJ2-1 | TRBV2
TGTGCCAGTAGTTCAAGGGGTTACTCCTATAATTCACCCCTCCACTTT | CASSSRGYSYNSPLHF | . | . | TRBJ1-6 | TRBV19
TGTGCCAGCAACCGGGACTCCCTTTACACAGATACGCAGTATTTT | CASNRDSLYTDTQYF | . | . | TRBJ2-3 | TRBV2
TGCAGCGTTGACTCAGAGACTCTTAACACTGAAGCTTTCTTT | CSVDSETLNTEAFF | few | . | TRBJ1-1 | TRBV29-1
TGCGCCAGCAGCCGAACTCTTGGACAGGGGAGGGCTGAAGCTTTCTTT | CASSRTLGQGRAEAFF | . | TRBD1 | TRBJ1-1 | TRBV5-1
TGTGCCAGCAGAATCGGACAGGCGAGCTCCTACAATGAGCAGTTCTTC | CASRIGQASSYNEQFF | . | TRBD1 | TRBJ2-1 | TRBV2
TGTGCCAGCTCACCAGGGACTAGCGGATACACCGGGGAGCTGTTTTTT | CASSPGTSGYTGELFF | . | TRBD2 | TRBJ2-2 | TRBV18
TGTGCCAGCAGCGCTCCCGGGGGGGCGAACACCGGGGAGCTGTTTTTT | CASSAPGGANTGELFF | . | TRBD2 | TRBJ2-2 | TRBV5-4
TGTGCCAGCAGACTCACAGGGGGCGGCGGAAACACCATATATTTT | CASRLTGGGGNTIYF | . | TRBD1 | TRBJ1-3 | TRBV2
TGTGCCAGCAGTTTACTGCCCCCGGGGGTCTCGCGGGGCTACACCTTC | CASSLLPPGVSRGYTF | . | . | TRBJ1-2 | TRBV28
TGTGCCAGTATGGGGGGGGACAGGGGTATCTATGGCTACACCTTC | CASMGGDRGIYGYTF | once | TRBD1 | TRBJ1-2 | TRBV19
TGCGCCAGCAGCCAAGATAGTGGAGACGGGGGCTATGGCTACACCTTC | CASSQDSGDGGYGYTF | . | . | TRBJ1-2 | TRBV4-1
TGTGCCAGCAGCTTAGCGCGAAGTCAATCCTATGGCTACACCTTC | CASSLARSQSYGYTF | . | . | TRBJ1-2 | TRBV7-2
TGTGCCAGCAGCCCAGTCGGGGGGCAGCCCCAGCATTTT | CASSPVGGQPQHF | . | . | TRBJ1-5 | TRBV3-1/TRBV3-2
TGTGCCAGCAGTGGCGACAGGGTTAATGAAAAACTGTTTTTT | CASSGDRVNEKLFF | . | TRBD1 | TRBJ1-4 | TRBV6-1
TGTGCCAGTAGTATCCTAGGAGGTAACTATGGCTACACCTTC | CASSILGGNYGYTF | once | . | TRBJ1-2 | TRBV19
TGTGCCAGCAGCTTCCCGGGACTAGCGGACCAAGAGACCCAGTACTTC | CASSFPGLADQETQYF | . | TRBD2 | TRBJ2-5 | TRBV7-2
TGTGCCAGCAGCGGACGGACAGGGAGTAACGCAGATACGCAGTATTTT | CASSGRTGSNADTQYF | . | TRBD1 | TRBJ2-3 | TRBV9